The subject of this entry is one T cell receptor (beta chain). Its antigen is currently unknown. This sample is drawn from a study of post-analysis software for immune sequencing data. Study conclusions and caveats: In patients, five TRBV segments were more frequent than in controls, with TRBV5-6, TRBV5-1 and TRBV20-1 among them. The study found significantly lower normalized Chao1 diversity in multiple sclerosis patients than in controls.

The TCR beta cDNA libraries carried unique molecular identifiers. TCRdb re-called the PCR reads with MiXCR, one entry per CDR3 protein. Among 750,000 to 950,000 distinct CDR3 sequences listed, around 46% were seen once. Trimming removed 4 bases from V and 5 bases from J; junction bases left unmatched: 5. CDR3 length: 16 residues. Germline V CDR1 and CDR2: MNHNS, SASEGT. Sequencing was performed on blood. The TCR comes from a girl aged 10-17 years with multiple sclerosis. The chain couples TRBV6-1 to TRBJ2-3; 14 nucleotides align to TRBD2. The CDR3 sequence: CASSGTSGRLRDTQYF. The CDR3 region has the DNA TGTGCCAGCAGTGGGACTAGCGGGAGGTTGAGAGATACGCAGTATTTT.